This record concerns one T cell receptor (beta chain) sequence. Between the trimmed V and J ends, which lost 4 bases and 2 bases, there was a span of 14 bases. Germline V gene data show CDR1 as SGHNT and CDR2 as YYREEE (reference sequence). The CDR3 consists of 15 residues. This entry comes from a study of OX40 agonist ivuxolimab in advanced cancers. Using immunoSEQ multiplex PCR, the repertoire was profiled, and TCRdb retains in-frame clones only, with some absent. This sample has tens of thousands of clones, with 84% found just once. This rearrangement joins TRBV5-4 to TRBJ2-3, with a tentative D call TRBD1 (5 bases). This material consisted of CD4+ or CD8+ T cells sorted from blood, taken in a trial of the OX40 agonist ivuxolimab. The clonotype was recovered from an adult with an advanced solid tumor such as melanoma, head and neck, liver or kidney cancer. CDR3 amino acids: CASSRPTTDTDTQYF. The CDR3 DNA follows: TGTGCCAGCAGCCGCCCGACGACAGACACAGATACGCAGTATTTT.